This T cell receptor beta chain originates from a study of T cell clonotyping in hematopoietic cell transplantation. Sequencing used immunoSEQ multiplex PCR; TCRdb keeps in-frame clones, though not all of them. Of nearly 70,000 clones listed, roughly 93% were seen once; the top ten hold under 2%. On this clone: As yet, its antigen is unknown.

V was shortened by 4 bases and J by 0 bases, with 13 bases between the two germline ends. This CDR3 is built from 15 residues. Germline V gene lookup returns CDR1 SGHRS and CDR2 YFSETQ. Overall study findings and caveats: Graft donor and pretransplant recipient Inverse Simpson Index values predicted broader posttransplant TCR diversity. At the given depth, recipient repertoires were over 95% de novo clonotypes. Pathologically expanded recipient clonotypes increased progressively from day 30 to day 180 as diversity fell.

The rearrangement uses TRBV5-1 and TRBJ1-1; the D is unclear. The material sequenced was peripheral blood mononuclear cells. The receptor's source is a man between 45 and 60 years old in good health. Some clones in this sample may be carry-over from other donors' samples. Written as DNA, the CDR3 is TGCGCCAGCAGCACGGACCCTCAATTGAACACTGAAGCTTTCTTT. Its protein is CASSTDPQLNTEAFF.